The 22 T cell receptor beta chains presented below share a single source sample, sequenced in a study of shared clonotypes between healthy human individuals. Profiled with immunoSEQ multiplex PCR; TCRdb holds only in-frame clones, not every one. The sample holds 2 million to 2.5 million clones, about nine tenths seen once. The sample consisted of naive CD4+ T cells from PBMCs. As for subset: CD45RA+ positively selected. These receptors were collected from a man aged 18 to 30 in good health. Some clones in this sample may be carry-over from other donors' samples.

The chain combines TRBV7-2 with TRBJ2-3, with no clear D. Germline-derived CDR1 and CDR2 are SGHTA and FQGNSA. V lost 1 base and J lost 5, with 4 bases in between. CDR3 length: 12 residues. The CDR3: CASSLELDTQYF. The CDR3 coding sequence is TGTGCCAGCAGCTTAGAACTAGATACGCAGTATTTT.

The chain links TRBV29-1 to TRBJ2-3; tentative D call: TRBD2 (5 bases). Germline CDR1 SQVTM, CDR2 ANQGSEA. V was cut by 5 bases and J by 2 bases, with 11 bases left in between. The CDR3 sequence is 13 residues long. This CDR3 is CSVKGRYTDTQYF. The CDR3 bases are TGCAGCGTTAAAGGGAGATACACAGATACGCAGTATTTT.

This chain joins TRBV28 and TRBJ2-4, with 10 bases fitting TRBD1. V dropped 6 bases and J dropped 5; count of bases not matched to a gene: 10. In germline, CDR1 is MDHEN, CDR2 SYDVKM. The CDR3 is made up of 16 amino acids. This CDR3 reads CASSRGQGLVENIQYF. The CDR3 DNA sequence: TGTGCCAGCAGCCGGGGACAGGGGCTAGTAGAAAACATTCAGTACTTC.

The V call is TRBV9, the J call TRBJ2-7; 8 positions agree with TRBD1. The V and J ends lost 3 bases and 2 bases, in that order; junction bases with no gene match: 4. Germline V gives CDR1 SGDLS, CDR2 YYNGEE. The CDR3 contains 14 residues. This CDR3 reads CASSAQGDTYEQYF. CDR3 DNA: TGTGCCAGCAGCGCACAGGGGGACACCTACGAGCAGTACTTC. Using reference TRBV9 and TRBJ2-7 for the parts outside the CDR3, the full variable domain is DSGVTQTPKHLITATGQRVTLRCSPRSGDLSVYWYQQSLDQGLQFLIQYYNGEERAKGNILERFSAQQFPDLHSELNLSSLELGDSALYFCASSAQGDTYEQYFGPGTRLTVT.

The chain combines TRBV27 with TRBJ2-7; no reliable D call. Germline lookup yields CDR1 MNHEY and CDR2 SMNVEV (reference sequence). Between the trimmed V and J ends, which lost 4 bases and 7 bases, there was a span of 11 bases. The CDR3 totals 12 residues. The CDR3 sequence: CASSSGLREQYF. DNA of the CDR3: TGTGCCAGCAGTTCTGGGTTGCGTGAGCAGTACTTC.

CDR3 DNA: TGTGCCAGCAGTTTTCCCCCCCCGGCTAGCGGAACCCCTCATGGTGAGCAGTTCTTC. Amino acid sequence: CASSFPPPASGTPHGEQFF. The chain recombines TRBV28 with TRBJ2-1; 7 bases map to TRBD2. Trimming removed 3 bases from V and 9 bases from J; junction bases left unmatched: 23. Germline V gene sequence: CDR1 MDHEN, CDR2 SYDVKM. This CDR3 is 19 amino acids long.

This chain uses TRBV15 with TRBJ2-7, with TRBD2 identical over 10 bases. V lost 0 bases, J lost 4 bases, and 21 bases stayed unmatched. The CDR3 is made up of 21 amino acids. In germline, CDR1 is LNHNV, CDR2 YYDKDF (reference sequence). CDR3 region: CATSRDRGAAASGSYVYEQYF. The CDR3 DNA follows: TGTGCCACCAGCAGAGACCGTGGGGCGGCGGCTAGCGGGAGTTATGTGTACGAGCAGTACTTC.

This CDR3 is CASSISQGEVEKLFF. The CDR3 nucleotides are TGTGCCAGCAGTATATCACAGGGGGAGGTTGAAAAACTGTTTTTT. The V call is TRBV28, the J call TRBJ1-4, with 8 bases fitting TRBD1. Trimming removed 5 bases from V and 7 bases from J; junction bases left unmatched: 9. CDR3 length equals 15 residues. Germline CDR1 and CDR2: MDHEN and SYDVKM.

The gene calls are TRBV10-3 and TRBJ2-7; 8 bases are a match to TRBD1. Germline-derived CDR1 and CDR2 are ENHRY and SYGVKD. The CDR3 has 13 residues. With V trimmed by 7 bases and J by 2 bases, 4 bases remained unmatched. The CDR3 reads CAITVDRAYEQYF. As DNA, the CDR3 is TGTGCCATCACCGTGGACAGGGCCTACGAGCAGTACTTC.

The CDR3 DNA follows: TGCGCCAGCAGCCTGGGACCGGGACAATCGCCCCACCACGAGGGGGATGATGAGCAGTTCTTC. Translated: CASSLGPGQSPHHEGDDEQFF. The chain combines TRBV5-1 with TRBJ2-1; a possible D gene is TRBD1 (6 bases). This CDR3 spans 21 amino acids. Per germline, CDR1 SGHRS and CDR2 YFSETQ. With 4 bases removed from V and 8 bases from J, the gap between germline ends came to 37 bases.

This clone occurred a few times. The same CDR3 can be traced to other DNA sequences in this sample. V usage is TRBV28 and J usage is TRBJ2-6; D is undetermined. Trimming removed 3 bases from V and 0 bases from J, with 3 bases in between. The CDR3 is made up of 14 amino acids. Per the germline V gene, CDR1 is MDHEN and CDR2 is SYDVKM. CDR3 sequence reads: CASSLLSGANVLTF. For the CDR3, the DNA is TGTGCCAGCAGTTTGCTCTCTGGGGCCAACGTCCTGACTTTC.

This rearrangement joins TRBV27 to TRBJ1-3; D gene unclear. CDR1 and CDR2 from the germline V gene are MNHEY and SMNVEV (reference sequence). Trimming pared 4 bases from V and 0 bases from J, leaving 7 bases between. The CDR3 totals 14 residues. The CDR3, as DNA: TGTGCCAGCAGTTCCCTGGGCTCTGGAAACACCATATATTTT. Amino acids: CASSSLGSGNTIYF.

This chain links TRBV7-8 with TRBJ1-2, with TRBD1 identical over 9 bases. V was pared by 4 bases and J by 4 bases, with 10 bases of the junction left unmatched. This CDR3 comprises 16 residues. Germline loops: CDR1 SGHVS, CDR2 FQNEAQ. The CDR3 bases are TGTGCCAGCAGCTCGTCCCGGGACAGGGTACGCTATGGCTACACCTTC. This gives the protein CASSSSRDRVRYGYTF.

The chain uses TRBV18 and TRBJ2-7, with TRBD1 matching 10 bases. The junction had 6 bases not matched to a gene; V was cut back by 6 bases and J by 7 bases. CDR1 is KGHSH, CDR2 LQKENI, per germline. CDR3 length equals 13 residues. CDR3 in DNA: TGTGCCAGCTCCCCGGGACAGGGGCTGGAGCAGTACTTC. It encodes CASSPGQGLEQYF.

The chain recombines TRBV2 with TRBJ1-4, with a weak D call TRBD1 (5 bases). This CDR3 is built from 14 residues. Germline lookup yields CDR1 SNHLY and CDR2 FYNNEI. Trimming pared 9 bases from V and 8 bases from J, leaving 19 bases between. This CDR3 reads CAREMGGREEKLFF. CDR3 coding DNA: TGTGCCAGAGAGATGGGGGGTAGAGAAGAAAAACTGTTTTTT.

This chain connects TRBV30 to TRBJ2-6; possibly TRBD1 for D (6 bases). Germline CDR1 GTSNPN, CDR2 SVGIG (reference sequence). The CDR3 runs 18 residues. Trimming pared 8 bases from V and 4 bases from J, leaving 27 bases between. CDR3 DNA: TGTGCCGGAAACCTACAGACAGGCTACCCTTCGGGGGCCAACGTCCTGACTTTC. It specifies CAGNLQTGYPSGANVLTF.

V and J are TRBV7-2 and TRBJ1-1; 8 nucleotides match TRBD1. This CDR3 region has 15 residues. Germline V gives CDR1 SGHTA, CDR2 FQGNSA. Germline trimming cut 1 base from V and 4 bases from J; bases unmatched to any gene: 5. The CDR3 DNA reads as TGTGCCAGCAGCTTAGGGACTACAGGGGGCACTGAAGCTTTCTTT. It codes for CASSLGTTGGTEAFF.

V is TRBV6-5 and J is TRBJ1-5; weak D call: TRBD1 (6 bases). This CDR3 has 16 amino acids. CDR1 and CDR2 (germline): MNHEY, SVGAGI. Trimming took 0 bases from V and 2 from J, leaving 11 bases between them. CDR3 amino acids: CASSYSRGGGNQPQHF. The CDR3 nucleotides are TGTGCCAGCAGTTACTCGAGGGGGGGTGGCAATCAGCCCCAGCATTTT.

The rearrangement joins TRBV30 to TRBJ2-1; D gene ambiguous. The germline V and J ends were trimmed by 8 bases and 4 bases, with 12 bases remaining between them. This CDR3 region has 12 residues. Germline V CDR1 and CDR2: GTSNPN, SVGIG (reference sequence). CDR3: CAGPGAYNEQFF. CDR3 DNA: TGTGCCGGACCTGGCGCGTACAATGAGCAGTTCTTC.

V and J are TRBV7-2 and TRBJ2-5, with 7 bases fitting TRBD1. The V gene's germline CDR1 is SGHTA and CDR2 FQGNSA. CDR3 length equals 15 residues. Trimming took 4 bases from V and 11 from J; bases not matched to a gene: 16. Written as DNA, the CDR3 is TGTGCCAGCAGCTCTCTGACGGGACAGAAGTGGGAGCAGTACTTC. This codes for CASSSLTGQKWEQYF.

The V gene is TRBV28, the J gene TRBJ2-1; D possibly corresponds to TRBD2 (7 bases). The CDR3 runs to 13 residues. V lost 7 bases, J lost 7 bases, and 14 bases lay in between. Germline loops: CDR1 MDHEN, CDR2 SYDVKM. The CDR3 is CASKGLDRNEQFF. The CDR3 bases are TGTGCCAGCAAAGGACTAGACAGGAATGAGCAGTTCTTC.

V usage is TRBV5-1 and J usage is TRBJ1-1; D unclear. The CDR3 has 15 amino acids. The germline CDR1 and CDR2 sequences are SGHRS and YFSETQ. Trimming took off 1 base at V and 1 base at J, with 11 bases between the two ends. CDR3 loop: CASSLLRPGNTEAFF. The CDR3 region has the DNA TGCGCCAGCAGCTTGTTAAGACCCGGGAACACTGAAGCTTTCTTT.